A single sample gave rise to the 10 T cell receptor beta chains below, sequenced in a study of cytomegalovirus exposure and HLA in healthy donors. Method: immunoSEQ multiplex PCR; TCRdb's copy keeps in-frame clones and lacks some. Found here are approximately 220,000 clones, 90% to 95% of them singletons; the top ten hold around 1%. Sequencing used PBMCs. These receptors were collected from a young woman in good health and CMV-seronegative.

The chain has TRBV9 and TRBJ1-2; D gene unclear. Germline-derived CDR1 and CDR2 are SGDLS and YYNGEE. CDR3 size: 12 residues. The germline V and J ends were trimmed by 4 bases and 8 bases, with 12 bases remaining between them. The CDR3 nucleotides are TGTGCCAGCAGCAATATGGAGCGCGGCTACACCTTC. Its translation is CASSNMERGYTF.

This rearrangement joins TRBV4-1 to TRBJ2-1; 8 nucleotides match TRBD2. The CDR3 spans 18 residues. The V gene end was trimmed by 4 bases and the J gene end by 5 bases; junction bases not matched to a gene: 16. CDR1 MGHRA and CDR2 YSYEKL come from the germline V gene. CDR3 bases: TGCGCCAGCAGCCGGACTCGGGAGGGGCTAGCGCCTCACAATGAGCAGTTCTTC. Protein sequence: CASSRTREGLAPHNEQFF.

CDR3 in DNA: TGTGCCAGCAGCACTATACTAGCGGGAGACACCGGGGAGCTGTTTTTT. This gives the protein CASSTILAGDTGELFF. The V and J genes are TRBV5-4 and TRBJ2-2; TRBD2 matches at 11 bases. Germline V gene data show CDR1 as SGHNT and CDR2 as YYREEE (reference sequence). The ends lost 4 bases at V and 3 bases at J; junction bases unmatched: 5. This CDR3 contains 16 residues.

The V gene is TRBV19, the J gene TRBJ2-7; TRBD1 aligns across 8 bases. V trimming: 7 bases; J trimming: 3 bases; junction bases outside the gene matches: 14. The V gene's germline CDR1 is LNHDA and CDR2 SQIVND (reference sequence). The CDR3 is 16 amino acids. Here the CDR3 reads CASMGTGGAKSYEQYF. CDR3 in DNA: TGTGCCAGTATGGGGACAGGTGGGGCTAAAAGCTACGAGCAGTACTTC.

A single count supports this clone. This chain connects TRBV29-1 to TRBJ1-1; 7 nucleotides align to TRBD1. Germline V gene sequence: CDR1 SQVTM, CDR2 ANQGSEA. This CDR3 region has 14 residues. J gave up 0 bases and V 7 bases, and 8 bases lay outside the gene matches. The CDR3 bases are TGCAGCGCCATAACAGGGGCCATGAACACTGAAGCTTTCTTT. Translation gives CSAITGAMNTEAFF.

The V call is TRBV28, the J call TRBJ1-1; tentative D call: TRBD1 (6 bases). V lost 6 bases and J lost 4, with 15 bases in between. CDR3 length: 14 residues. Per germline, CDR1 MDHEN and CDR2 SYDVKM. DNA of the CDR3: TGTGCCAGCAGCACAGGGAGCCAGGGCACTGAAGCTTTCTTT. Amino acids: CASSTGSQGTEAFF.

This chain links TRBV19 with TRBJ2-7, with D unresolved. The CDR3 loop spans 13 amino acids. The V end lost 7 bases, the J end lost 2 bases, and 12 bases lay between the germline ends. Germline-derived CDR1 and CDR2 are LNHDA and SQIVND (reference sequence). As DNA, the CDR3 is TGTGCCAGTAATATTCGCTCGGCCTACGAGCAGTACTTC. Protein: CASNIRSAYEQYF.

The chain combines TRBV11-1 with TRBJ2-2; D unclear. CDR1 is SGHAT, CDR2 FQDESV, per germline (reference sequence). The V gene lost 5 bases and the J gene lost 6 bases, with 10 bases spanning the gap. This CDR3 contains 13 residues. The CDR3 loop reads CASSKSSPGELFF. The DNA for the CDR3 is TGTGCCAGCAGCAAATCTTCTCCCGGGGAGCTGTTTTTT. Using reference TRBV11-1 and TRBJ2-2 for the parts outside the CDR3, the full variable domain is EAEVAQSPRYKITEKSQAVAFWCDPISGHATLYWYRQILGQGPELLVQFQDESVVDDSQLPKDRFSAERLKGVDSTLKIQPAELGDSAMYLCASSKSSPGELFFGEGSRLTVL.

V gene TRBV30 combines with J gene TRBJ1-2; D might be TRBD1 (6 bases). Germline V gene data show CDR1 as GTSNPN and CDR2 as SVGIG (reference sequence). Trimming removed 0 bases at V and 8 bases at J, with 13 bases between. The CDR3 runs to 13 residues. The CDR3 DNA sequence: TGTGCCTGGAGTGTCCCCGAGGGGGACGGCTACACCTTC. Translating gives CAWSVPEGDGYTF.

The chain recombines TRBV7-9 with TRBJ1-6; TRBD1 matches 9 bases. J was trimmed by 2 bases and V by 5 bases; bases with no gene match: 7. Looked up from germline, CDR1 is SEHNR and CDR2 is FQNEAQ (reference sequence). The CDR3 is made up of 17 amino acids. CDR3 amino acids: CASSDAQGATYNSPLHF. The CDR3 DNA reads TGTGCCAGCAGCGACGCACAGGGGGCGACCTATAATTCACCCCTCCACTTT.